The entry below gives a single T cell receptor (beta chain) sequence along with its context. Its antigen remains unknown. Clones were read by immunoSEQ multiplex PCR, and TCRdb kept only the in-frame ones, dropping some. There are 2,100,000 or so clones in the sample; approximately 96% occur only once, and over 0.1% lies in the top ten. This specimen belongs to a study of shared clonotypes between healthy human individuals. CDR1 and CDR2 (germline): GTSNPN, SVGIG (reference sequence). The CDR3 spans 12 residues. Trimming took 3 bases from V and 3 from J, leaving 9 bases between them. General study points: The researchers took only blood, and tissue repertoires probably look different.

The TCR sequence derives from a man aged 18 to 30 in good health. The V and J genes are TRBV30 and TRBJ2-7; D possibly matches TRBD1 or TRBD2 (6 bases each). The sequenced sample consisted of naive CD4+ T cells sorted from blood. Subset of the sample: CD45RA+ positively selected. The chain's CDR3 is CAWREGGYEQYF. CDR3 nucleotide sequence: TGTGCCTGGAGGGAGGGGGGCTACGAGCAGTACTTC.